These 3 T cell receptor beta chains came from one sample sequenced in a study of OX40 agonist ivuxolimab in advanced cancers. TCRdb keeps only in-frame clones here, not all; method: immunoSEQ multiplex PCR. The sample carries more than 90,000 clones, about 80% recorded once. The sequenced sample was CD4+ or CD8+ T cells sorted from blood, obtained in a trial of the OX40 agonist ivuxolimab. Every receptor here comes from an adult with an advanced solid tumor such as melanoma, head and neck, liver or kidney cancer.

This clone has just a few counts. The rearrangement joins TRBV7-2 to TRBJ2-7; D assignment may be TRBD1 or TRBD2 (5 bases each). The V end was cut by 4 bases, the J end by 10 bases, with 17 bases between. CDR3 length: 13 residues. Germline loops: CDR1 SGHTA, CDR2 FQGNSA. The CDR3 region has the DNA TGTGCCAGCAGCTCGGTCCCGGGACGGGATCAGTACTTC. As protein: CASSSVPGRDQYF.

This clone was seen more than once but under ten times. V is TRBV2 and J is TRBJ2-5; D unresolved. V lost 2 bases and J lost 5, with 6 bases in between. The V gene's germline CDR1 is SNHLY and CDR2 FYNNEI. This CDR3 has 12 residues. The CDR3 DNA is TGTGCCAGCAGTGAACGCCGGGAGACCCAGTACTTC. This encodes CASSERRETQYF.

The V and J genes are TRBV29-1 and TRBJ2-1; TRBD2 matches at 10 bases. The CDR3 has 15 amino acids. Trimming took 3 bases from V and 7 from J; bases not matched to a gene: 9. Per germline, CDR1 SQVTM and CDR2 ANQGSEA. Here the CDR3 reads CSVDKSGRAVNEQFF. The CDR3 bases are TGCAGCGTTGACAAAAGCGGGAGGGCCGTAAATGAGCAGTTCTTC.